This T cell receptor (beta chain) was sequenced during a study of blood T cell repertoires in COVID-19. Data came from immunoSEQ multiplex PCR; TCRdb stores just in-frame clones and leaves some out. The sample holds about 170,000 clones, 80% to 90% seen once. V dropped 2 bases and J dropped 5 bases, with 5 bases sitting between them. This CDR3 comprises 12 residues. The germline V gene encodes CDR1 SGHTS and CDR2 YDEGEE. The receptor's source is a woman of 80 years or more with acute or convalescent COVID-19. The V call is TRBV5-8, the J call TRBJ1-5; maybe TRBD1 (5 bases). What was sequenced was peripheral blood. The CDR3 reads CASSFRDQPQHF. For the CDR3, the DNA is TGTGCCAGCAGCTTCAGGGATCAGCCCCAGCATTTT.